The rows below give T cell receptor beta chains drawn from one sample of a study of T cell responses to AZD1222 COVID-19 vaccine. Assay used: immunoSEQ multiplex PCR; TCRdb lists only in-frame clones, some missing. The sample lists 150,000 to 200,000 clones, about 92% seen once, with 2.6% in the top ten. This specimen was peripheral blood, taken on day 0 of AZD1222 vaccination. These receptors originate from an adult in good health. Each CDR3 is given with its conserved first and last residue. A D gene is named only where the DNA matches it firmly. The size entry is marked missing in some rows and otherwise reads once, few, many or a size class.

d_call	v_call	clone_size	j_call	cdr3_aa	cdr3_nt
.	TRBV9	.	TRBJ2-1	CASSVGPDPTSEQFF	TGTGCCAGCAGCGTTGGTCCCGACCCCACGTCCGAGCAGTTCTTC
.	TRBV3-1/TRBV3-2	.	TRBJ1-1	CASSQDLALQNTEAFF	TGTGCCAGCAGCCAAGATCTTGCACTACAGAACACTGAAGCTTTCTTT
.	TRBV5-6	.	TRBJ1-5	CASSLGGRGNQPQHF	TGTGCCAGCAGCTTGGGGGGGAGAGGCAATCAGCCCCAGCATTTT
.	TRBV19	.	TRBJ1-1	CASSMGRDIEAFF	TGTGCCAGTAGCATGGGCAGAGACATTGAAGCTTTCTTT
.	TRBV7-8	.	TRBJ2-7	CASSLEASSYEQYF	TGTGCCAGCAGCTTAGAGGCGAGCTCCTACGAGCAGTACTTC
TRBD2	TRBV5-1	.	TRBJ2-1	CASSLNLAGPLNEQFF	TGCGCCAGCAGCTTGAACCTAGCGGGCCCCTTAAATGAGCAGTTCTTC
TRBD1	TRBV30	.	TRBJ2-2	CAWSAQGSDTGELFF	TGTGCCTGGAGTGCACAGGGGTCGGACACCGGGGAGCTGTTTTTT
TRBD1	TRBV12-5	.	TRBJ2-2	CASGATTGTGGTGELFF	TGTGCTAGTGGTGCGACTACCGGGACAGGGGGCACCGGGGAGCTGTTTTTT
.	TRBV19	.	TRBJ1-6	CASPPSRDNSPLHF	TGTGCCAGTCCTCCTTCCAGGGATAATTCACCCCTCCACTTT
.	TRBV4-1	.	TRBJ2-7	CASSQEPPDFLSSYEQYF	TGCGCCAGCAGCCAAGAGCCCCCGGACTTCCTCAGCTCCTACGAGCAGTACTTC
.	TRBV5-1	few	TRBJ2-7	CASSLALDGYEQYF	TGCGCCAGCAGCTTGGCCCTCGACGGGTACGAGCAGTACTTC
.	TRBV2	.	TRBJ2-1	CASRVAEGSYNEQFF	TGTGCCAGCAGGGTCGCCGAAGGGTCCTACAATGAGCAGTTCTTC
TRBD2	TRBV19	.	TRBJ2-7	CASSPGGTYEQYF	TGTGCCAGTAGTCCGGGAGGGACCTACGAGCAGTACTTC
TRBD1	TRBV14	.	TRBJ2-7	CASSHLGQGRYEQYF	TGTGCCAGCAGCCACCTAGGACAGGGGCGGTACGAGCAGTACTTC
TRBD1	TRBV7-7	.	TRBJ1-2	CASSLVEGTDMRNYGYTF	TGTGCCAGCAGCTTAGTGGAAGGGACAGATATGAGAAACTATGGCTACACCTTC
.	TRBV5-1	.	TRBJ1-1	CASSWGSHEATEAFF	TGCGCCAGCAGCTGGGGGAGTCACGAAGCCACTGAAGCTTTCTTT
.	TRBV4-2	.	TRBJ2-1	CASSSLLPGLVSYNEQFF	TGTGCCAGCAGCTCTCTCTTGCCGGGACTCGTCTCCTACAATGAGCAGTTCTTC
TRBD2	TRBV27	.	TRBJ2-7	CASSLGGSRNEQYF	TGTGCCAGCAGTCTGGGCGGGAGTAGAAACGAGCAGTACTTC
.	TRBV3-1/TRBV3-2	.	TRBJ2-7	CASSHMSGSYEQYF	TGTGCCAGCAGCCATATGAGCGGCTCCTACGAGCAGTACTTC
.	TRBV2	.	TRBJ1-6	CASRQGSYNSPLHF	TGTGCCAGCAGACAGGGTTCCTATAATTCACCCCTCCACTTT
.	TRBV7-9	.	TRBJ1-4	CASSLRVGEKLFF	TGTGCCAGCAGCTTAAGGGTGGGAGAAAAACTGTTTTTT
.	TRBV6-5	few	TRBJ1-1	CASRPVAGETEAFF	TGTGCCAGCAGACCCGTAGCGGGGGAGACTGAAGCTTTCTTT
.	TRBV4-2	few	TRBJ1-2	CASSQDMNSGYTF	TGTGCCAGCAGCCAAGATATGAACAGTGGCTACACCTTC
.	TRBV6-6	.	TRBJ2-5	CASMLRVLYQETQYF	TGTGCCAGCATGTTAAGGGTTTTGTACCAAGAGACCCAGTACTTC
.	TRBV7-2	.	TRBJ1-4	CASSLGGLLQFNEKLFF	TGTGCCAGCAGCTTAGGAGGGCTATTACAGTTCAATGAAAAACTGTTTTTT
TRBD1	TRBV5-4	.	TRBJ1-1	CASSLGQGPTEAFF	TGTGCCAGCAGCTTGGGACAGGGTCCCACTGAAGCTTTCTTT
.	TRBV4-1	.	TRBJ2-1	CASSQEPWDEQFF	TGCGCCAGCAGCCAAGAACCCTGGGATGAGCAGTTCTTC
.	TRBV5-4	once	TRBJ2-3	CASSLRTGTDTQYF	TGTGCCAGCAGCCTAAGGACAGGCACAGATACGCAGTATTTT
TRBD1	TRBV30	once	TRBJ2-3	CAWSVRQGSTDTQYF	TGTGCCTGGAGTGTACGACAGGGGAGCACAGATACGCAGTATTTT
TRBD2	TRBV4-1	.	TRBJ2-7	CASSQTLFGGVSYEQYF	TGCGCCAGCAGCCAAACCCTCTTTGGGGGGGTCTCCTACGAGCAGTACTTC
.	TRBV21-1	.	TRBJ1-3	CASRHNRDTIYF	TGTGCCAGCCGTCACAACAGGGACACCATATATTTT
.	TRBV6-5	.	TRBJ2-7	CASSTSYEQYF	TGTGCCAGCAGTACATCCTACGAGCAGTACTTC
TRBD1	TRBV2	.	TRBJ1-5	CASSVTPGQGSNQPQHF	TGTGCCAGCAGTGTCACACCGGGACAGGGAAGCAATCAGCCCCAGCATTTT
.	TRBV21-1	.	TRBJ1-2	CASSKGSVDLYGYTF	TGTGCCAGCAGCAAGGGTTCGGTGGACCTCTATGGCTACACCTTC
TRBD1	TRBV29-1	few	TRBJ2-1	CSVERSYRGDEQFF	TGCAGCGTTGAAAGATCATACAGGGGGGATGAGCAGTTCTTC
.	TRBV19	.	TRBJ2-7	CASRKRDEQYF	TGTGCCAGTAGGAAAAGGGACGAGCAGTACTTC
.	TRBV7-9	.	TRBJ2-7	CASSPSGRGSYEQYF	TGTGCCAGCAGCCCAAGCGGGCGGGGTTCCTACGAGCAGTACTTC
TRBD1	TRBV2	.	TRBJ1-4	CASSAGQGTNEKLFF	TGTGCCAGCAGTGCGGGACAGGGTACTAATGAAAAACTGTTTTTT
TRBD2	TRBV3-1/TRBV3-2	.	TRBJ2-1	CASSLLAGERNEQFF	TGTGCCAGCAGCCTTCTAGCGGGAGAACGTAATGAGCAGTTCTTC
TRBD1	TRBV19	.	TRBJ1-6	CASSTLQGMNSPLHF	TGTGCCAGTAGTACTCTACAGGGGATGAATTCACCCCTCCACTTT
.	TRBV5-1	.	TRBJ1-1	CASSFGQTSNTEAFF	TGCGCCAGCAGCTTTGGACAGACATCGAACACTGAAGCTTTCTTT
.	TRBV7-8	.	TRBJ2-5	CASSREKTQYF	TGTGCCAGCAGCCGCGAAAAGACCCAGTACTTC
.	TRBV19	.	TRBJ2-7	CASSIARDVTYEQYF	TGTGCCAGTAGTATAGCAAGGGACGTAACCTACGAGCAGTACTTC
.	TRBV27	.	TRBJ2-1	CASSTMGTRLNNEQFF	TGTGCCAGCAGTACGATGGGGACCCGCTTGAACAATGAGCAGTTCTTC
.	TRBV6-5	.	TRBJ1-1	CASTRAAEAFF	TGTGCCAGCACTAGGGCGGCTGAAGCTTTCTTT
TRBD1	TRBV5-1	.	TRBJ1-3	CASSLAGQGGNTIYF	TGCGCCAGCAGCTTGGCGGGACAGGGGGGAAACACCATATATTTT
.	TRBV14	.	TRBJ1-1	CASSQTAAEAFF	TGTGCCAGCAGCCAAACGGCAGCTGAAGCTTTCTTT
TRBD1	TRBV6-5	.	TRBJ1-2	CASSYFTGGDYGYTF	TGTGCCAGCAGTTATTTTACAGGGGGCGACTATGGCTACACCTTC
TRBD1	TRBV6-5	.	TRBJ1-3	CASTNSDRAGNTIYF	TGTGCCAGCACTAACTCGGACAGGGCTGGAAACACCATATATTTT
.	TRBV6-5	.	TRBJ1-1	CASSIRSNTEAFF	TGTGCCAGCAGTATTCGATCGAACACTGAAGCTTTCTTT
.	TRBV24-1	.	TRBJ1-3	CATSDPDSSGNTIYF	TGTGCCACCAGTGATCCGGACAGCTCTGGAAACACCATATATTTT
.	TRBV23-1	.	TRBJ2-3	CASSHPIPTAPDTQYF	TGCGCCAGCAGTCACCCGATCCCGACGGCCCCAGATACGCAGTATTTT
.	TRBV18	.	TRBJ2-3	CASSQLQGKSTDTQYF	TGTGCCAGCTCCCAACTCCAAGGGAAGAGCACAGATACGCAGTATTTT
TRBD1	TRBV15	few	TRBJ1-3	CATSGQGSSGNTIYF	TGTGCCACCAGCGGACAGGGGAGCTCTGGAAACACCATATATTTT
.	TRBV30	once	TRBJ2-7	CAWSVLASYEQYF	TGTGCCTGGAGTGTACTAGCATCCTACGAGCAGTACTTC
.	TRBV3-1/TRBV3-2	.	TRBJ1-1	CASSVGRMNTEAFF	TGTGCCAGCAGCGTGGGCCGGATGAACACTGAAGCTTTCTTT
.	TRBV12-3/TRBV12-4	.	TRBJ1-1	CASSLNRGAFF	TGTGCCAGCAGTCTTAATAGAGGGGCTTTCTTT
TRBD2	TRBV11-2	.	TRBJ2-7	CASSASSGPYEQYF	TGTGCCAGCAGTGCGTCTAGCGGTCCCTACGAGCAGTACTTC
.	TRBV10-2	.	TRBJ2-7	CASSQSYEQYF	TGCGCCAGCAGTCAGTCCTACGAGCAGTACTTC
.	TRBV11-1	.	TRBJ1-1	CASSLGAGTFTEAFF	TGTGCCAGCAGCTTGGGTGCCGGGACGTTCACTGAAGCTTTCTTT